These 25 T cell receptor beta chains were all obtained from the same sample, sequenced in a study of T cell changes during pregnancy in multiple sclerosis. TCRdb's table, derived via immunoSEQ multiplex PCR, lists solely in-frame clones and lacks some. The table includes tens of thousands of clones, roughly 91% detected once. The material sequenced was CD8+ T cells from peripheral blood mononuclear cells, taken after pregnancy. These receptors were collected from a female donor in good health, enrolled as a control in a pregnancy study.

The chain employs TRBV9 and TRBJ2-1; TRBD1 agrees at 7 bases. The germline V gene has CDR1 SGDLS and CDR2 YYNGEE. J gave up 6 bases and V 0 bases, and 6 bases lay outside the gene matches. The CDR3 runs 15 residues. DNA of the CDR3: TGTGCCAGCAGCGTAGGACAGGGTCGGCCCAATGAGCAGTTCTTC. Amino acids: CASSVGQGRPNEQFF.

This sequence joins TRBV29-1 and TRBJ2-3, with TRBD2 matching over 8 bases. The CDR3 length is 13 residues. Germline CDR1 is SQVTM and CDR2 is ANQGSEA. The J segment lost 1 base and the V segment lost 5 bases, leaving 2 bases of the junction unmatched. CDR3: CSVLAGRTDTQYF. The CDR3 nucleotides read TGCAGCGTTTTAGCGGGGCGCACAGATACGCAGTATTTT.

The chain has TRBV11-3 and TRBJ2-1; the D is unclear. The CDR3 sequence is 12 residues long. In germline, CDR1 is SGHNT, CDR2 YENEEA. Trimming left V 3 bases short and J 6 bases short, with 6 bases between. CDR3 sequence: CASSFSPNEQFF. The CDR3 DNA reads TGTGCCAGCAGCTTTAGTCCCAATGAGCAGTTCTTC.

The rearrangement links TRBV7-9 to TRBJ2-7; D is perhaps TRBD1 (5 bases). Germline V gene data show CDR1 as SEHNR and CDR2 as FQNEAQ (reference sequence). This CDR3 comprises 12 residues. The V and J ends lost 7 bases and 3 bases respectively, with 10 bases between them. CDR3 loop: CASTSDSYEQYF. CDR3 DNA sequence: TGTGCCAGCACCTCCGACAGCTACGAGCAGTACTTC.

The CDR3 region has the DNA TGTGCCAGCAGTTACTCGAGACAGGGAGGTGAAAAACTGTTTTTT. This translates into CASSYSRQGGEKLFF. V usage is TRBV6-5 and J usage is TRBJ1-4, with TRBD1 matching 7 bases. Trimming at V came to 0 bases and at J to 7 bases, leaving 5 bases not matched to a gene. The CDR3 covers 15 residues. Per the germline V gene, CDR1 is MNHEY and CDR2 is SVGAGI.

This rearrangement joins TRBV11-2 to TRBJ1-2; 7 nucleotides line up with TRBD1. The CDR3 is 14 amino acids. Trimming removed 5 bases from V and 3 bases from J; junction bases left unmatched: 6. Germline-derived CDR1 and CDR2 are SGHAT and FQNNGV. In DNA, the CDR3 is TGTGCCAGCAGCAATCCAGGACAGGACTATGGCTACACCTTC. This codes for CASSNPGQDYGYTF.

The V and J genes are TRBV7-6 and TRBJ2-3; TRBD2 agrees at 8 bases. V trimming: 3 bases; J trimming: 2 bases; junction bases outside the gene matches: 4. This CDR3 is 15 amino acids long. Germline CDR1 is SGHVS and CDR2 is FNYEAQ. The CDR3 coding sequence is TGTGCCAGCAGCTTCGGGGGGGGTCCCACAGATACGCAGTATTTT. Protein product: CASSFGGGPTDTQYF. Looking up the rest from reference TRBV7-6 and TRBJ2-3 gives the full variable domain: GAGVSQSPRYKVTKRGQDVALRCDPISGHVSLYWYRQALGQGPEFLTYFNYEAQQDKSGLPNDRFSAERPEGSISTLTIQRTEQRDSAMYRCASSFGGGPTDTQYFGPGTRLTVL.

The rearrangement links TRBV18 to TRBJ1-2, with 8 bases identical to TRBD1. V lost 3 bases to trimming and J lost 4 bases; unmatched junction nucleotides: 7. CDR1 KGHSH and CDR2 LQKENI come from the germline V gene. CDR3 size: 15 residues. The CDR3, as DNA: TGTGCCAGCTCACCCCCCAGGGGGCTCTCCTATGGCTACACCTTC. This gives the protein CASSPPRGLSYGYTF.

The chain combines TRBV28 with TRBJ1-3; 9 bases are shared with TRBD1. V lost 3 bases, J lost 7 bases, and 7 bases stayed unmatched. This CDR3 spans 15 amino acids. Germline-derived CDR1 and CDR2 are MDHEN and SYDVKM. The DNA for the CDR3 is TGTGCCAGCAGTTTCCTTCGGACAGGGGTTAACACCATATATTTT. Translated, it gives CASSFLRTGVNTIYF.

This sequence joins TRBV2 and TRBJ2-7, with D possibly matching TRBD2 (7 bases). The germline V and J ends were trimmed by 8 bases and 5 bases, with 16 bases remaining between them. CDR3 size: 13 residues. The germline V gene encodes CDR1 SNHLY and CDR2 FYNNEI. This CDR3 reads CASRGAGADEQYF. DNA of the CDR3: TGTGCCAGCCGCGGGGCGGGGGCGGACGAGCAGTACTTC.

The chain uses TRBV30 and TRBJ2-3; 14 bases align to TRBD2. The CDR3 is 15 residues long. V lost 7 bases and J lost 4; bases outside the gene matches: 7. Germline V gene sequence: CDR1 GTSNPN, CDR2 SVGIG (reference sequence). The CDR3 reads CAFIGLAGGSDTQYF. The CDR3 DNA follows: TGTGCCTTCATCGGACTAGCGGGGGGTTCAGATACGCAGTATTTT.

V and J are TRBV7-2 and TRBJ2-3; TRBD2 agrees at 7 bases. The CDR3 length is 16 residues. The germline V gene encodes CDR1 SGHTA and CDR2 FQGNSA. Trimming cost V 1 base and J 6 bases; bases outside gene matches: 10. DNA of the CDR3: TGTGCCAGCAGCTTAGATGGCGGGGGATCGGTGGATACGCAGTATTTT. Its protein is CASSLDGGGSVDTQYF.

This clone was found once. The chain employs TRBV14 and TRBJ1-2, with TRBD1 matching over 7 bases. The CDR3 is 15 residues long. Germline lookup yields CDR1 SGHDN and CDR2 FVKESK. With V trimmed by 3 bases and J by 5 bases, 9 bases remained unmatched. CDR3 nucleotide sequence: TGTGCCAGCAGCCACCCAGGGACAGAGCGATATGGCTACACCTTC. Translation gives CASSHPGTERYGYTF.

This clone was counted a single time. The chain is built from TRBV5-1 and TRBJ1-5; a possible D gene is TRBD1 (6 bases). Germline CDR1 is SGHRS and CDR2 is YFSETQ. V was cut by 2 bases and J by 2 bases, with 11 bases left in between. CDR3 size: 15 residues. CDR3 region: CASSLEGVGNQPQHF. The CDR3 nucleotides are TGCGCCAGCAGCTTAGAGGGGGTGGGCAATCAGCCCCAGCATTTT. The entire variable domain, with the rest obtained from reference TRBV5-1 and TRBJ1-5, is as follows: KAGVTQTPRYLIKTRGQQVTLSCSPISGHRSVSWYQQTPGQGLQFLFEYFSETQRNKGNFPGRFSGRQFSNSRSEMNVSTLELGDSALYLCASSLEGVGNQPQHFGDGTRLSIL.

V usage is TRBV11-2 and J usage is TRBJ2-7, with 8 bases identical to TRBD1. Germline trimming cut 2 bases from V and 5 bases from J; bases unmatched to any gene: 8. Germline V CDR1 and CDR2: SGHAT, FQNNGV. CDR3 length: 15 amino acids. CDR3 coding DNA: TGTGCCAGCAGCTTAACTCCCGGGACAGGAAACGAGCAGTACTTC. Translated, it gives CASSLTPGTGNEQYF. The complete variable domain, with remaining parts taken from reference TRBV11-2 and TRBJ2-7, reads EAGVAQSPRYKIIEKRQSVAFWCNPISGHATLYWYQQILGQGPKLLIQFQNNGVVDDSQLPKDRFSAERLKGVDSTLKIQPAKLEDSAVYLCASSLTPGTGNEQYFGPGTRLTVT.

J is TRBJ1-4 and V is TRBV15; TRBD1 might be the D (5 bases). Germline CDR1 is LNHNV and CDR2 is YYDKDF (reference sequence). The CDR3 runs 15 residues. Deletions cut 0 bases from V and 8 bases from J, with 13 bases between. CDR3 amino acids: CATSREWGDREKLFF. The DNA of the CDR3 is TGTGCCACCAGCAGAGAGTGGGGGGATAGGGAAAAACTGTTTTTT.

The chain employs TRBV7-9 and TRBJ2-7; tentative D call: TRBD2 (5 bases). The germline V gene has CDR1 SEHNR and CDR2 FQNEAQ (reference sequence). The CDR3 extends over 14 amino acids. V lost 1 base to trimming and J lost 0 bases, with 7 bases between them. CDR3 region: CASSLDEGSYEQYF. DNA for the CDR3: TGTGCCAGCAGCTTAGACGAGGGCTCCTACGAGCAGTACTTC.

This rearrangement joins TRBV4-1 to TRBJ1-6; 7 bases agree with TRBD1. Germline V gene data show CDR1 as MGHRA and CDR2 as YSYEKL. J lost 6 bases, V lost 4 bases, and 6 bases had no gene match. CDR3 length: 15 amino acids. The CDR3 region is CASSPTTGPNSPLHF. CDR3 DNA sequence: TGCGCCAGCAGCCCAACGACAGGGCCTAATTCACCCCTCCACTTT.

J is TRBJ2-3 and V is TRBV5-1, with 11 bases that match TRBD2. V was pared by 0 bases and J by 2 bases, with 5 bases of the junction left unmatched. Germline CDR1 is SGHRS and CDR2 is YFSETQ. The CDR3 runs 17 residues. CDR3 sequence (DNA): TGCGCCAGCAGCTTGGCCACTAGCGGGGGCTTCACAGATACGCAGTATTTT. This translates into CASSLATSGGFTDTQYF.

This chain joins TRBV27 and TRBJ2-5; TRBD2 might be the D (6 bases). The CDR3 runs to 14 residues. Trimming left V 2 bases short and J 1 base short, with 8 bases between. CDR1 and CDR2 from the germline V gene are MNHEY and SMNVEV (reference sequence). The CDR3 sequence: CASSLRDSQETQYF. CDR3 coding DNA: TGTGCCAGCAGTTTACGGGACTCCCAAGAGACCCAGTACTTC.

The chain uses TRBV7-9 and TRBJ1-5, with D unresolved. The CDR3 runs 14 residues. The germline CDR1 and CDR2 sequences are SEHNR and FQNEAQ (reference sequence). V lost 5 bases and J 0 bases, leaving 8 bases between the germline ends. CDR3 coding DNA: TGTGCCAGCAGCCGTGGCAGTAGCAATCAGCCCCAGCATTTT. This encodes CASSRGSSNQPQHF.

The CDR3 here is CAGETGDPEAFF. The CDR3 nucleotides are TGTGCCGGAGAGACAGGGGACCCTGAAGCTTTCTTT. The chain is built from TRBV6-1 and TRBJ1-1; 8 bases match TRBD1. Germline loops: CDR1 MNHNS, CDR2 SASEGT. The trim removed 11 bases at V and 6 bases at J, leaving 8 bases unmatched. The CDR3 is 12 residues long.

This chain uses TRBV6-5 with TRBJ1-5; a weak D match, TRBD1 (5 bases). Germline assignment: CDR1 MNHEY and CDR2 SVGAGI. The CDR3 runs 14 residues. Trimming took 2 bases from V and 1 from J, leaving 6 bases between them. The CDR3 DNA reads TGTGCCAGCAGTTACAGGGGAAGCAATCAGCCCCAGCATTTT. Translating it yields CASSYRGSNQPQHF.

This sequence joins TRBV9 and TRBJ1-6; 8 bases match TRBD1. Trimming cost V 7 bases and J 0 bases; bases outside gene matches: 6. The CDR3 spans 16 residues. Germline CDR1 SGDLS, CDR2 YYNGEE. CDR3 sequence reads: CASGGTGSSYNSPLHF. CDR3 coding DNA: TGTGCCAGCGGCGGGACAGGTAGCTCCTATAATTCACCCCTCCACTTT.

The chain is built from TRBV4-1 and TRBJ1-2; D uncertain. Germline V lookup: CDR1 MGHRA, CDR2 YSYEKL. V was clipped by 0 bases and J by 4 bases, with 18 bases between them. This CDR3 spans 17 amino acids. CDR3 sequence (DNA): TGCGCCAGCAGCCAAGAGGTATCGGGTGAGACGGGCTATGGCTACACCTTC. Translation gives CASSQEVSGETGYGYTF.